The subject of this entry is one T cell receptor (beta chain). Its antigen is not identified. MiXCR, run by TCRdb on the reads, gives a single entry per CDR3 protein. The sample includes about 300,000 distinct CDR3 sequences, more than 20% seen only once; the top ten take approximately 14%. This sample stems from a study of T cell repertoires in cytomegalovirus infection. In the study overall: Matching HLA type and CMV infection were both indicated by public TCR beta signatures. Study-wide results and limits: The response measured ex vivo was dominated by TCR beta clonotypes (HLA-C-restricted and CMV-specific).

The germline CDR1 and CDR2 sequences are MDHEN and SYDVKM. This CDR3 spans 13 amino acids. The V and J ends lost 7 bases and 8 bases, in that order; junction bases with no gene match: 6. The sample taken for sequencing was PBMCs. This sequence joins TRBV28 and TRBJ1-4; TRBD1 matches 8 bases. This sequence originates from a human donor in good health (CMV status not recorded). Some clones in this sample may be carry-over from other donors' samples. CDR3 amino acids: CASKTGEGEKLFF. DNA of the CDR3: TGTGCCAGCAAGACAGGGGAAGGCGAAAAACTGTTTTTT. Full variable domain (missing parts from reference TRBV28 and TRBJ1-4): DVKVTQSSRYLVKRTGEKVFLECVQDMDHENMFWYRQDPGLGLRLIYFSYDVKMKEKGDIPEGYSVSREKKERFSLILESASTNQTSMYLCASKTGEGEKLFFGSGTQLSVL.